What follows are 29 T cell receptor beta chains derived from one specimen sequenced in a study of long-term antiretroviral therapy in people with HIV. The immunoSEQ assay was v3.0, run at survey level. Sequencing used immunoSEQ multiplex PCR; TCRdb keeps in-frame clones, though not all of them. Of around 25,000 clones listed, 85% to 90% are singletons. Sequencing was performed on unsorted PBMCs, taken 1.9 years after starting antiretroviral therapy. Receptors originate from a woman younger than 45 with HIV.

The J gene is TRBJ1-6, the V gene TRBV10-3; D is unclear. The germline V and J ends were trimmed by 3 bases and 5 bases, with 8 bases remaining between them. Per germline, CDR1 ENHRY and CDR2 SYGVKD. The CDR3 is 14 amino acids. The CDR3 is CAISDRRNNSPLHF. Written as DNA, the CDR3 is TGTGCCATCAGTGACAGGAGAAATAATTCACCCCTCCACTTT.

CDR3 bases: TGTGCCAGCAGCTTATGGGGGGCCGGGAACACCGGGGAGCTGTTTTTT. It codes for CASSLWGAGNTGELFF. The chain couples TRBV11-2 to TRBJ2-2; D tentatively reads TRBD1 or TRBD2 (6 bases each). This CDR3 has 16 residues. Trimming pared 2 bases from V and 1 base from J, leaving 11 bases between. CDR1 is SGHAT, CDR2 FQNNGV, per germline. The full variable domain, rest sourced from reference TRBV11-2 and TRBJ2-2, is EAGVAQSPRYKIIEKRQSVAFWCNPISGHATLYWYQQILGQGPKLLIQFQNNGVVDDSQLPKDRFSAERLKGVDSTLKIQPAKLEDSAVYLCASSLWGAGNTGELFFGEGSRLTVL.

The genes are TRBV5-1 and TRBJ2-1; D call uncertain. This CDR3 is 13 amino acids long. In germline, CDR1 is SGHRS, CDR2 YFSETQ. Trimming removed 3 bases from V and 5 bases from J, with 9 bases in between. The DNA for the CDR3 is TGCGCCAGCAGCTCACCATATCACAATGAGCAGTTCTTC. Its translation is CASSSPYHNEQFF.

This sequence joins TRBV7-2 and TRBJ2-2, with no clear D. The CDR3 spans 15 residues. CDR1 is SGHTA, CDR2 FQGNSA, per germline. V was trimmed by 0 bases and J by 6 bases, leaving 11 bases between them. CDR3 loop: CASSLALNSPGELFF. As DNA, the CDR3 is TGTGCCAGCAGCTTAGCGTTAAACTCCCCCGGGGAGCTGTTTTTT.

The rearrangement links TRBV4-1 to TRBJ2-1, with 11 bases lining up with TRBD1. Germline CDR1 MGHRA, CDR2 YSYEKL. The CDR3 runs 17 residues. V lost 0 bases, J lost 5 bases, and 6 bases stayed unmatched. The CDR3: CASSQDGGQGEDNEQFF. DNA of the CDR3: TGCGCCAGCAGCCAAGATGGGGGACAGGGGGAGGACAATGAGCAGTTCTTC.

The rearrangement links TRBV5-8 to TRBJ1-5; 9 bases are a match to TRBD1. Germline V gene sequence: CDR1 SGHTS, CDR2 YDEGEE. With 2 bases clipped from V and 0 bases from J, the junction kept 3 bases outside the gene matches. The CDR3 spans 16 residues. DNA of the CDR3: TGTGCCAGCAGCTTACAGGGGGCCCTTAGCAATCAGCCCCAGCATTTT. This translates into CASSLQGALSNQPQHF.

The CDR3 spells CASSQTAEQYF. In DNA form, the CDR3 reads TGTGCCAGCAGCCAGACAGCCGAGCAGTACTTC. The V gene is TRBV5-5, the J gene TRBJ2-7; D possibly corresponds to TRBD1 (5 bases). CDR1 and CDR2 from the germline V gene are SGHKS and YYEKEE (reference sequence). The V and J ends lost 4 bases and 6 bases respectively, with 8 bases between them. This CDR3 contains 11 residues. Full variable domain (rest looked up from reference TRBV5-5 and TRBJ2-7): DAGVTQSPTHLIKTRGQQVTLRCSPISGHKSVSWYQQVLGQGPQFIFQYYEKEERGRGNFPDRFSARQFPNYSSELNVNALLLGDSALYLCASSQTAEQYFGPGTRLTVT.

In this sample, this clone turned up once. The CDR3 nucleotides read TGTGCCAGCAGCGCCATGGCCAGAGACCCTAACTATGGCTACACCTTC. It specifies CASSAMARDPNYGYTF. This chain connects TRBV9 to TRBJ1-2; D remains unclear. The CDR3 loop spans 16 amino acids. The germline V gene encodes CDR1 SGDLS and CDR2 YYNGEE. V was cut by 3 bases and J by 0 bases, with 15 bases left in between.

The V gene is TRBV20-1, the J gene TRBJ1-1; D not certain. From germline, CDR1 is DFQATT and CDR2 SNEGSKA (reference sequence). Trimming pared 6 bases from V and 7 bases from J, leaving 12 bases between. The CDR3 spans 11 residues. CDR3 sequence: CSARMALEAFF. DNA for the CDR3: TGCAGTGCCAGAATGGCTCTTGAAGCTTTCTTT.

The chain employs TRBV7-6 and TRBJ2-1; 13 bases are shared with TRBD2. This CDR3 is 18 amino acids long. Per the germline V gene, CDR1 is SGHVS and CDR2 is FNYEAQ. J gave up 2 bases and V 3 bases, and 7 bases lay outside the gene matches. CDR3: CASSFQGLAGPTYNEQFF. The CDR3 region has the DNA TGTGCCAGCAGCTTCCAGGGACTAGCGGGGCCCACCTACAATGAGCAGTTCTTC.

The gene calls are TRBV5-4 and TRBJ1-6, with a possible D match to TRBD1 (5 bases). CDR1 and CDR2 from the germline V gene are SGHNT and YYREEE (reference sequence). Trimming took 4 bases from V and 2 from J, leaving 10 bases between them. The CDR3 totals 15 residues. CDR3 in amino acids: CASSPGTPYNSPLHF. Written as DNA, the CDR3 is TGTGCCAGCAGCCCCGGGACTCCCTATAATTCACCCCTCCACTTT.

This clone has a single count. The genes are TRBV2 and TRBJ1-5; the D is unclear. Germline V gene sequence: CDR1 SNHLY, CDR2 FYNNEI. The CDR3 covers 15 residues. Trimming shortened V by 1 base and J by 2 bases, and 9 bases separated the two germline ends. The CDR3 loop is CASSEGAVGNQPQHF. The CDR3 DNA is TGTGCCAGCAGTGAAGGGGCCGTGGGCAATCAGCCCCAGCATTTT.

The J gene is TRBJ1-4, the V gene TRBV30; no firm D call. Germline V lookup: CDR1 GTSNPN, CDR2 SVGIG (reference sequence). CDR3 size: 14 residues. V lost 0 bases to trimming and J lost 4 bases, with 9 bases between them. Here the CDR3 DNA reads TGTGCCTGGAGTGTATTACAGCTTAATGAAAAACTGTTTTTT. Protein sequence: CAWSVLQLNEKLFF.

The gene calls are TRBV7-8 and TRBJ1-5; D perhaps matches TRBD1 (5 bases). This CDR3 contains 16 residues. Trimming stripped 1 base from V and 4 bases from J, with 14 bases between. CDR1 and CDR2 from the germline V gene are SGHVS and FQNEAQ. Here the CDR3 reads CASSLVGGIVNQPQHF. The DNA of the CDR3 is TGTGCCAGCAGCTTAGTGGGGGGGATTGTTAATCAGCCCCAGCATTTT.

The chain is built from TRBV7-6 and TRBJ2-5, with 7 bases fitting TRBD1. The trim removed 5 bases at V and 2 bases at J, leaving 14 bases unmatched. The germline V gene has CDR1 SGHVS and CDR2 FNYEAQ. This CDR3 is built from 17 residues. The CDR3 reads CASSPYFPGQPQETQYF. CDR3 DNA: TGTGCCAGCAGCCCCTATTTCCCGGGACAGCCACAAGAGACCCAGTACTTC. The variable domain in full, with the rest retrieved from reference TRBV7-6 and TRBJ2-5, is GAGVSQSPRYKVTKRGQDVALRCDPISGHVSLYWYRQALGQGPEFLTYFNYEAQQDKSGLPNDRFSAERPEGSISTLTIQRTEQRDSAMYRCASSPYFPGQPQETQYFGPGTRLLVL.

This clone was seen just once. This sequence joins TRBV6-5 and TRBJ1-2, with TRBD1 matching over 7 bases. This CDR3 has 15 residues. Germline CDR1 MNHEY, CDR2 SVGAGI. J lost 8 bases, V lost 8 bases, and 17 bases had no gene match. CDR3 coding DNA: TGTGCCAGCTTCAGCTGGGGACAGTTTCTAGGAGGCTACACCTTC. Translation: CASFSWGQFLGGYTF.

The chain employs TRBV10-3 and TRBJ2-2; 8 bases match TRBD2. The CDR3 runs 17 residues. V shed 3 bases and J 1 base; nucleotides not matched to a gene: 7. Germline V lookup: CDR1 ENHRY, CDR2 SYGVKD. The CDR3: CAISERGGGMNTGELFF. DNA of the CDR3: TGTGCCATCAGTGAACGGGGCGGGGGGATGAACACCGGGGAGCTGTTTTTT.

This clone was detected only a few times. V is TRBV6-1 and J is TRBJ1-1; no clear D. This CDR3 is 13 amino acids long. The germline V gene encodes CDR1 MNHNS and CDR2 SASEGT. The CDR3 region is CAGRENMNTEAFF. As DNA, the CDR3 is TGTGCTGGGCGGGAGAACATGAACACTGAAGCTTTCTTT.

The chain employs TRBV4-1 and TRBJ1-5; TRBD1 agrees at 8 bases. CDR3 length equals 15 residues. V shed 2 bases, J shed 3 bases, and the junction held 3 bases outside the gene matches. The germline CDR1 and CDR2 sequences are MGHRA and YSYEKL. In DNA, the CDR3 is TGCGCCAGCAGCCAACGCCAGGGGGCCAATCAGCCCCAGCATTTT. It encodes CASSQRQGANQPQHF.

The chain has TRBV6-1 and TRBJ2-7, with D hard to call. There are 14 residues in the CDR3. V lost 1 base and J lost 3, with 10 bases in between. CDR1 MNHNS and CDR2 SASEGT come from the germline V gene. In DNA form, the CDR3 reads TGTGCCAGCAGTGAAGAGCCGAGGAGCTACGAGCAGTACGTC. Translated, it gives CASSEEPRSYEQYV.

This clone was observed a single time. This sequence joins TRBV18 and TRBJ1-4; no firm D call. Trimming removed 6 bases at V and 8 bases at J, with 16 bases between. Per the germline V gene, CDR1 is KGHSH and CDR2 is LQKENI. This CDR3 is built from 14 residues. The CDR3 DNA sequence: TGTGCCAGCTCTCCCTCGATTGGTGCGGAAAAACTGTTTTTT. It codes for CASSPSIGAEKLFF.

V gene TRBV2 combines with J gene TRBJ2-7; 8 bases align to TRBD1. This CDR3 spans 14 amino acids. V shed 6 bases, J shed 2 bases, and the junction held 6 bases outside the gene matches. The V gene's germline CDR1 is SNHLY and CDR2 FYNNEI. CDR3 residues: CASSRTGRTYEQYF. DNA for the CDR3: TGTGCCAGCAGCCGGACAGGGAGGACCTACGAGCAGTACTTC.

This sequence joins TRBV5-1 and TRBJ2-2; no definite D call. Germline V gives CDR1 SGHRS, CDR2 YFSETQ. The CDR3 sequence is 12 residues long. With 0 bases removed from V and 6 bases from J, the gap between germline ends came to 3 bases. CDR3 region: CASSLGAGELFF. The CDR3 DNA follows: TGCGCCAGCAGCTTGGGGGCCGGGGAGCTGTTTTTT.

This CDR3 reads CASSSLTGVSMNTEAFF. CDR3 in DNA: TGCGCCAGCAGCTCCTTGACAGGGGTTTCGATGAACACTGAAGCTTTCTTT. The chain is built from TRBV5-1 and TRBJ1-1; 8 bases agree with TRBD1. Trimming took 3 bases from V and 0 from J; bases not matched to a gene: 10. The germline CDR1 and CDR2 sequences are SGHRS and YFSETQ. This CDR3 is 17 amino acids long.

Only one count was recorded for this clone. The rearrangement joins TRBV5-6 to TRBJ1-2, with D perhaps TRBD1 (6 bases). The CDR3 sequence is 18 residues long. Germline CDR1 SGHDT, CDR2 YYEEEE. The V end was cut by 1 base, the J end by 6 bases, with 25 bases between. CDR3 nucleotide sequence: TGTGCCAGCAGCTTGAGGGCGTATGGTCGGGGGCTTGGAAATGGCTACACCTTC. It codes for CASSLRAYGRGLGNGYTF.

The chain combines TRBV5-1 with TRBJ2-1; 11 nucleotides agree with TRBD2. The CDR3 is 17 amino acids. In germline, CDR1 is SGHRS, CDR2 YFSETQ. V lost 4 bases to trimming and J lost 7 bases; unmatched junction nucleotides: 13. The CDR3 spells CASSLPSLAGGTNEQFF. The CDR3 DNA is TGCGCCAGCAGCCTCCCCTCTCTAGCGGGGGGTACTAATGAGCAGTTCTTC.

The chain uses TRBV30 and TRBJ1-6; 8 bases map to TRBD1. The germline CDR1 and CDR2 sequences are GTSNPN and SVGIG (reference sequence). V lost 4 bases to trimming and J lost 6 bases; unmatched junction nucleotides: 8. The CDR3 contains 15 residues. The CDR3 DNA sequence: TGTGCCTGGAACTCTCGAACAGGGGGTAATTCACCCCTCCACTTT. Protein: CAWNSRTGGNSPLHF.

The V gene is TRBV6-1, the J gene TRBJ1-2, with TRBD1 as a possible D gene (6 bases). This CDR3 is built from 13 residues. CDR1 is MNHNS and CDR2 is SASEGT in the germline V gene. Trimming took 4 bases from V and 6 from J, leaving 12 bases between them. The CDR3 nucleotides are TGTGCCAGCAGTGTCGGACAGCCCGATGGCTACACCTTC. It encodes CASSVGQPDGYTF.

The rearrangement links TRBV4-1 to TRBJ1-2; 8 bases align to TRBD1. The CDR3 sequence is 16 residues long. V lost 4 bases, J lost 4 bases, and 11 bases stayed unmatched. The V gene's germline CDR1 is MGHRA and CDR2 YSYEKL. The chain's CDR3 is CASSPQGALLPYGYTF. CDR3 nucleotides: TGCGCCAGCAGCCCGCAGGGGGCCCTTCTGCCCTATGGCTACACCTTC.